The 8 T cell receptor beta chains below were found in one sample sequenced in a study of cytomegalovirus exposure and HLA in healthy donors. Primers: 60 Vbeta forward and 13 Jbeta reverse. TCRdb's table, derived via immunoSEQ multiplex PCR, lists solely in-frame clones and lacks some. Of more than 90,000 clones listed, about 79% are singletons. The specimen sequenced was PBMCs. The receptors were sampled from a man over 45 in good health and CMV-seronegative.

V gene TRBV6-1 combines with J gene TRBJ2-1, with 9 bases aligning to TRBD1. Trimming cost V 6 bases and J 10 bases; bases outside gene matches: 4. Germline-derived CDR1 and CDR2 are MNHNS and SASEGT. The CDR3 consists of 12 residues. Here the CDR3 DNA reads TGTGCCAGCAGGTCGGGACAGGGCGAGCAGTTCTTC. Amino acids: CASRSGQGEQFF.

This chain joins TRBV9 and TRBJ2-2, with 7 bases identical to TRBD2. This CDR3 has 16 amino acids. The germline V gene encodes CDR1 SGDLS and CDR2 YYNGEE. The V gene end was trimmed by 0 bases and the J gene end by 4 bases; junction bases not matched to a gene: 6. The CDR3 DNA reads as TGTGCCAGCAGCGTAGGGGCGGGAGAGAGCACCGGGGAGCTGTTTTTT. This codes for CASSVGAGESTGELFF.

CDR3 in amino acids: CASSTPGQGHEQYF. As DNA, the CDR3 is TGTGCCAGCAGTACCCCGGGACAGGGACACGAGCAGTACTTC. The J gene is TRBJ2-7, the V gene TRBV6-1, with 9 nucleotides matching TRBD1. Germline-derived CDR1 and CDR2 are MNHNS and SASEGT. Trimming took 5 bases from V and 5 from J; bases not matched to a gene: 7. CDR3 size: 14 residues.

The rearrangement uses TRBV11-2 and TRBJ2-5; 8 bases are a match to TRBD1. Trimming cost V 3 bases and J 2 bases; bases outside gene matches: 5. Germline CDR1 SGHAT, CDR2 FQNNGV. The CDR3 runs 15 residues. CDR3 amino acids: CASSLGQVIQETQYF. The CDR3 bases are TGTGCCAGCAGCTTGGGACAGGTCATACAAGAGACCCAGTACTTC.

The chain links TRBV19 to TRBJ2-7; D possibly corresponds to TRBD2 (6 bases). V was shortened by 9 bases and J by 3 bases, with 45 bases between the two germline ends. This CDR3 is 23 amino acids long. The V gene's germline CDR1 is LNHDA and CDR2 SQIVND (reference sequence). DNA of the CDR3: TGTGCCAGAAGCTCCCTGGGGAGCCTGGGAGCGTGTTCAGGGAGGAGCCCGGACTACGAGCAGTACTTC. Its protein is CARSSLGSLGACSGRSPDYEQYF.

In regard to this clone: One junction end does not reproduce the germline sequence, and a read error may be involved. The rearrangement links TRBV7-7 to TRBJ2-3; D unresolved. CDR1 is SSHAT, CDR2 FNYEAQ, per germline (reference sequence). CDR3 length: 13 amino acids. CDR3 region: CASSLSVADTQYF. The CDR3, as DNA: TGTGCTAGCAGCTTATCGGTTGCAGATACGCAGTATTTT.

The chain combines TRBV30 with TRBJ2-1; 10 nucleotides match TRBD2. V lost 2 bases to trimming and J lost 10 bases; unmatched junction nucleotides: 8. Germline CDR1 reads GTSNPN; CDR2 reads SVGIG (reference sequence). CDR3 size: 14 residues. CDR3 residues: CAWSLTSGIGEQFF. The CDR3 DNA reads as TGTGCCTGGAGTCTCACTAGCGGGATCGGCGAGCAGTTCTTC. The variable domain in full, with the rest retrieved from reference TRBV30 and TRBJ2-1, is SQTIHQWPATLVQPVGSPLSLECTVEGTSNPNLYWYRQAAGRGLQLLFYSVGIGQISSEVPQNLSASRPQDRQFILSSKKLLLSDSGFYLCAWSLTSGIGEQFFGPGTRLTVL.

This rearrangement joins TRBV2 to TRBJ2-5; 7 bases are a match to TRBD1. The J call is in doubt because the DNA end fits TRBJ2-7 better. CDR3 length: 14 amino acids. CDR1 is SNHLY and CDR2 is FYNNEI in the germline V gene. The CDR3, as DNA: TGTGCCAGCAGGAACAGGGGTAGCTCCTACGAGCAGTACTTC. Its protein product is CASRNRGSSYEQYF.